These 9 T cell receptor beta chains originate from one sample sequenced in a study of T cells in Graves' hyperthyroidism and ophthalmopathy. Researchers amplified the TCR beta CDR3 regions from RNA transcripts. HTBI primers drove first-round RT-PCR of the TCR CDR3. TCRdb re-called the multiplex PCR reads through MiXCR, storing one row per CDR3 protein. Of about 380,000 distinct CDR3 sequences in the sample, about 18% are singletons; the top ten hold 35% to 45%. Material: blood. These receptors were obtained from a man aged 18 to 30 with Graves' ophthalmopathy.

A few counts support this clonotype. The rearrangement uses TRBV7-8 and TRBJ1-5, with D uncertain. Trimming took 1 base from V and 1 from J, leaving 8 bases between them. The germline CDR1 and CDR2 sequences are SGHVS and FQNEAQ. The CDR3 is made up of 15 amino acids. This chain's CDR3 is CASSLESQSNQPQHF. DNA for the CDR3: TGTGCCAGCAGCTTAGAGTCCCAGAGCAATCAGCCCCAGCATTTT.

The table lists this clonotype with many counts. The V call is TRBV14, the J call TRBJ1-1; no reliable D call. Germline loops: CDR1 SGHDN, CDR2 FVKESK. Trimming shortened V by 2 bases and J by 2 bases, and 6 bases separated the two germline ends. The length of the CDR3 is 13 residues. The CDR3 bases are TGTGCCAGCAGCCAATTACGTAACACTGAAGCTTTCTTT. Protein sequence: CASSQLRNTEAFF.

A few counts support this clonotype. The V and J genes are TRBV9 and TRBJ1-2, with D perhaps matching TRBD1 (6 bases). Trimming took off 3 bases at V and 7 bases at J, with 10 bases between the two ends. There are 12 residues in the CDR3. The germline V gene encodes CDR1 SGDLS and CDR2 YYNGEE. The CDR3: CASSAQGPGYTF. In DNA form, the CDR3 reads TGTGCCAGCAGCGCACAGGGACCTGGCTACACCTTC.

The chain carries TRBV5-1 and TRBJ2-5, with 9 positions matching TRBD1. The CDR3 is made up of 15 amino acids. CDR1 and CDR2 from the germline V gene are SGHRS and YFSETQ. The V and J ends lost 4 bases and 2 bases, in that order; junction bases with no gene match: 6. The DNA of the CDR3 is TGCGCCAGCAGCCTCCCTGACAGGGGGCAAGAGACCCAGTACTTC. Protein sequence: CASSLPDRGQETQYF.

The CDR3 is CASSIWTGELFF. The CDR3 DNA reads TGTGCCAGTAGTATCTGGACCGGGGAGCTGTTTTTT. V usage is TRBV19 and J usage is TRBJ2-2; D unclear. The CDR3 contains 12 residues. Germline CDR1 is LNHDA and CDR2 is SQIVND (reference sequence). V was pared by 3 bases and J by 5 bases, with 4 bases between.

This clonotype was counted ten times or more. The rearrangement links TRBV18 to TRBJ1-5; maybe TRBD1 (5 bases). The CDR3 totals 14 residues. The V end lost 2 bases, the J end lost 3 bases, and 8 bases lay between the germline ends. Looked up from germline, CDR1 is KGHSH and CDR2 is LQKENI. The CDR3 nucleotides read TGTGCCAGCTCACCATCAGGGACCAATCAGCCCCAGCATTTT. This codes for CASSPSGTNQPQHF.

This clonotype was observed a few times. The rearrangement uses TRBV28 and TRBJ2-6, with D perhaps TRBD2 (5 bases). The CDR3 totals 17 residues. Trimming took 2 bases from V and 3 from J, leaving 14 bases between them. Germline CDR1 and CDR2: MDHEN and SYDVKM. Written as DNA, the CDR3 is TGTGCCAGCAGTTTACGGGGTATTGCTCTTGGGGCCAACGTCCTGACTTTC. Encoded protein: CASSLRGIALGANVLTF.

This clonotype was detected ten times or more. The CDR3 spells CASRDGSSSYEQYF. For the CDR3, the DNA is TGTGCCAGCCGGGACGGGTCTAGCTCCTACGAGCAGTACTTC. The V gene is TRBV28, the J gene TRBJ2-7; D is perhaps TRBD1 or TRBD2 (5 bases each). V dropped 8 bases and J dropped 0 bases, with 14 bases sitting between them. Germline CDR1 reads MDHEN; CDR2 reads SYDVKM. The length of the CDR3 is 14 residues.

This clonotype was observed at least ten times. CDR3 loop: CASSPGMEYEQYF. The CDR3 region has the DNA TGTGCCAGCTCACCAGGGATGGAGTACGAGCAGTACTTC. The chain is built from TRBV18 and TRBJ2-7; no clear D gene. CDR1 is KGHSH, CDR2 LQKENI, per germline. The CDR3 is 13 amino acids. The V gene lost 2 bases and the J gene lost 4 bases, with 9 bases spanning the gap.